This T cell receptor (beta chain) was captured by sequencing in a study of blood T cells in healthy people across ages. The CDR3 is made up of 14 amino acids. Germline assignment: CDR1 MNHNS and CDR2 SASEGT. The V and J ends lost 8 bases and 5 bases respectively, with 16 bases between them. A J-beta primer mix and a sample-barcoded 5' primer were used in a second PCR of roughly 7 to 12 cycles. TCRdb re-derived calls from the 5' RACE reads in MiXCR, one entry per CDR3 protein. In the table there are hundreds of thousands of distinct CDR3 sequences, under 40% of which are singletons. The TCR sequence derives from a man aged 18 to 29 in good health. The chain uses TRBV6-1 and TRBJ1-5, with D unresolved. Sequences were obtained from blood. The CDR3 sequence is CASLAPEGDQPQHF. DNA for the CDR3: TGTGCCAGCTTAGCTCCCGAGGGCGATCAGCCCCAGCATTTT.